This TCR beta chain stems from a study of blood T cells in healthy people across ages. Regarding the study as a whole: Naive T cell percentage showed a strong correlation with the diversity of TCR beta.

PCR was performed a second time for roughly 7 to 12 cycles using a sample-barcoded 5' primer and a J-beta primer mix. TCRdb called the 5' RACE reads again in MiXCR, with one record for every CDR3 protein. The table lists under 1,000,000 distinct CDR3 sequences, under 40% of them singletons. Comments on this clonotype: Its antigen is still unknown.

Donors ranged from roughly 6 to 100 years old and were healthy Caucasians in Russia. The receptor was isolated from a man aged 18 to 30 in good health. The source material was blood.

The CDR3 DNA follows: TGCGCCAGCAGCTTGGAACCACGGATCCTTGGGAACACTGAAGCTTTCTTT. This translates into CASSLEPRILGNTEAFF. The chain is built from TRBV5-1 and TRBJ1-1; no firm D call. Trimming removed 0 bases from V and 1 base from J, with 16 bases in between. The CDR3 is 17 amino acids. The germline V gene encodes CDR1 SGHRS and CDR2 YFSETQ.